What follows are 17 T cell receptor beta chains derived from one specimen sequenced in a study of blood T cell repertoires in COVID-19 (TCRdb year 2020). Library preparation was by the immunoSEQ multiplex PCR assay. Here the immuneACCESS table is served through TCRdb, limited to in-frame sequences with V and J called. Missing clones are a known gap in these copies; in checked studies unresolved V genes cover under half, and the rest lacks a known reason. This sample comprises 100,000 or so clones, approximately 76% of them detected only once. The top ten hold approximately 20% of the sample. Sequences were obtained from peripheral blood. The origin of the receptors is a woman in her 70s with acute or convalescent COVID-19.

This chain links TRBV10-2 with TRBJ2-5; 7 positions agree with TRBD2. CDR1 WSHSY and CDR2 SAAADI come from the germline V gene. There are 15 residues in the CDR3. Trimming took 8 bases from V and 1 from J; bases not matched to a gene: 10. The CDR3 here is CASYLGRGGQETQYF. The DNA for the CDR3 is TGCGCCAGCTACCTAGGGAGGGGAGGCCAAGAGACCCAGTACTTC.

V and J are TRBV14 and TRBJ1-2, with D tentatively TRBD1 (5 bases). V lost 4 bases and J 0 bases, leaving 12 bases between the germline ends. The CDR3 runs to 15 residues. CDR1 is SGHDN and CDR2 is FVKESK in the germline V gene. The CDR3 bases are TGTGCCAGCAGCCCCCTTCAGGGCACTAACTATGGCTACACCTTC. It yields the protein CASSPLQGTNYGYTF.

The genes are TRBV29-1 and TRBJ1-2; possibly TRBD1 for D (6 bases). Between the trimmed V and J ends, which lost 6 bases and 5 bases, there was a span of 13 bases. CDR1 and CDR2 from the germline V gene are SQVTM and ANQGSEA. The CDR3 sequence is 12 residues long. CDR3 coding DNA: TGCAGCGTGGCCCAGCAGGGGTATGGCTACACCTTC. The encoded protein is CSVAQQGYGYTF.

The V gene is TRBV18, the J gene TRBJ1-1, with unresolved D. V gave up 3 bases and J gave up 1 base, with 18 bases separating them. This CDR3 spans 17 amino acids. Germline CDR1 KGHSH, CDR2 LQKENI. CDR3 DNA: TGTGCCAGCTCACCGGATTTAGCCGATCAAAGGAACACTGAAGCTTTCTTT. Amino acids: CASSPDLADQRNTEAFF.

The chain combines TRBV2 with TRBJ1-6; 7 positions match TRBD1. This CDR3 is built from 14 residues. The junction had 6 bases not matched to a gene; V was cut back by 6 bases and J by 7 bases. Germline values: CDR1 SNHLY, CDR2 FYNNEI. The CDR3 region has the DNA TGTGCCAGCAGGAACAGGGGTCCCAATTCACCCCTCCACTTT. Protein: CASRNRGPNSPLHF.

V and J are TRBV24-1 and TRBJ1-2, with unresolved D. Trimming removed 3 bases from V and 2 bases from J, with 6 bases in between. The length of the CDR3 is 13 residues. Germline loops: CDR1 KGHDR, CDR2 SFDVKD. For the CDR3, the DNA is TGTGCCACCAGTGATGGAGGGAACTATGGCTACACCTTC. Translation: CATSDGGNYGYTF.

The genes are TRBV29-1 and TRBJ2-2; maybe TRBD2 (5 bases). This CDR3 comprises 12 residues. Germline V CDR1 and CDR2: SQVTM, ANQGSEA. V was trimmed by 6 bases and J by 3 bases, leaving 8 bases between them. CDR3 protein: CSVDFHTGELFF. CDR3 nucleotide sequence: TGCAGCGTGGACTTCCACACCGGGGAGCTGTTTTTT.

The gene calls are TRBV18 and TRBJ1-3; D perhaps matches TRBD1 (5 bases). The ends were cut back, 3 bases at V and 4 bases at J, with 13 bases in the middle. Per germline, CDR1 KGHSH and CDR2 LQKENI. CDR3 length: 15 residues. CDR3 bases: TGTGCCAGCTCACCCGGACAAGCCCCGGGAAACACCATATATTTT. It encodes CASSPGQAPGNTIYF. The variable domain in full, completed from reference TRBV18 and TRBJ1-3, reads NAGVMQNPRHLVRRRGQEARLRCSPMKGHSHVYWYRQLPEEGLKFMVYLQKENIIDESGMPKERFSAEFPKEGPSILRIQQVVRGDSAAYFCASSPGQAPGNTIYFGEGSWLTVV.

This rearrangement joins TRBV7-9 to TRBJ2-1; 10 bases map to TRBD1. Losses at the gene ends were 5 bases for V and 0 bases for J; bases not matched to a gene: 13. The CDR3 spans 19 residues. Germline CDR1 and CDR2: SEHNR and FQNEAQ (reference sequence). The DNA for the CDR3 is TGTGCCAGCAGCCCCATGACAGGGGGCATCGGAAGCTCCTACAATGAGCAGTTCTTC. It is translated as CASSPMTGGIGSSYNEQFF. Variable domain in full (rest from reference TRBV7-9 and TRBJ2-1): DTGVSQNPRHKITKRGQNVTFRCDPISEHNRLYWYRQTLGQGPEFLTYFQNEAQLEKSRLLSDRFSAERPKGSFSTLEIQRTEQGDSAMYLCASSPMTGGIGSSYNEQFFGPGTRLTVL.

The rearrangement uses TRBV2 and TRBJ1-1; TRBD1 aligns across 7 bases. Looked up from germline, CDR1 is SNHLY and CDR2 is FYNNEI. The CDR3 runs to 14 residues. The V gene end was trimmed by 7 bases and the J gene end by 1 base; junction bases not matched to a gene: 6. Here the CDR3 reads CASNQQGPNTEAFF. CDR3 nucleotide sequence: TGTGCCAGCAATCAACAGGGGCCGAACACTGAAGCTTTCTTT. Variable domain in full (rest from reference TRBV2 and TRBJ1-1): EPEVTQTPSHQVTQMGQEVILRCVPISNHLYFYWYRQILGQKVEFLVSFYNNEISEKSEIFDDQFSVERPDGSNFTLKIRSTKLEDSAMYFCASNQQGPNTEAFFGQGTRLTVV.

The chain couples TRBV14 to TRBJ1-1, with D unresolved. Trimming shortened V by 4 bases and J by 5 bases, and 17 bases separated the two germline ends. The CDR3 is 15 amino acids. Per germline, CDR1 SGHDN and CDR2 FVKESK. The CDR3 is CASSPLRGEGTEAFF. CDR3 nucleotide sequence: TGTGCCAGCAGCCCCCTCCGGGGTGAAGGTACTGAAGCTTTCTTT.

This chain connects TRBV6-5 to TRBJ2-2; 9 bases agree with TRBD1. Per the germline V gene, CDR1 is MNHEY and CDR2 is SVGAGI. V shed 4 bases, J shed 7 bases, and the junction held 10 bases outside the gene matches. The CDR3 sequence is 16 residues long. The CDR3 bases are TGTGCCAGCAGTTCCCGACGGGACAGGGTGGTCGGGGAGCTGTTTTTT. Translated: CASSSRRDRVVGELFF.

This chain uses TRBV5-1 with TRBJ2-3; 8 bases match TRBD1. This CDR3 spans 14 amino acids. V trimming: 0 bases; J trimming: 3 bases; junction bases outside the gene matches: 0. CDR1 SGHRS and CDR2 YFSETQ come from the germline V gene. DNA of the CDR3: TGCGCCAGCAGCTTGGGGACAGGGACAGATACGCAGTATTTT. The encoded protein is CASSLGTGTDTQYF.

The gene calls are TRBV12-3 or TRBV12-4 and TRBJ2-7; perhaps TRBD1 as D (5 bases). V was trimmed by 7 bases and J by 5 bases, leaving 12 bases between them. This CDR3 is 12 amino acids long. The CDR3 spells CASNTLGHEQYF. The DNA of the CDR3 is TGTGCCAGCAACACCTTGGGGCACGAGCAGTACTTC.

The V and J genes are TRBV9 and TRBJ1-1; perhaps TRBD1 as D (5 bases). There are 17 residues in the CDR3. The germline gives CDR1 SGDLS, CDR2 YYNGEE. With 2 bases removed from V and 1 base from J, the gap between germline ends came to 18 bases. The chain's CDR3 is CASSVGVGGYPNTEAFF. CDR3 nucleotide sequence: TGTGCCAGCAGCGTGGGGGTTGGAGGGTACCCGAACACTGAAGCTTTCTTT.

The chain employs TRBV2 and TRBJ1-1, with TRBD1 identical over 9 bases. The junction had 6 bases not matched to a gene; V was cut back by 6 bases and J by 4 bases. This CDR3 has 14 amino acids. Germline loops: CDR1 SNHLY, CDR2 FYNNEI. The CDR3 region has the DNA TGTGCCAGCAGCCTGGACAGGGGAAGCACTGAAGCTTTCTTT. Its protein product is CASSLDRGSTEAFF.

The chain combines TRBV14 with TRBJ2-1, with D unclear. Trimming cost V 2 bases and J 5 bases, with 13 bases left between them. The CDR3 spans 15 residues. The germline CDR1 and CDR2 sequences are SGHDN and FVKESK. The CDR3 sequence is CASSQRSRSNNEQFF. CDR3 sequence (DNA): TGTGCCAGCAGCCAACGGTCTCGTTCGAACAATGAGCAGTTCTTC. Full variable domain (rest looked up from reference TRBV14 and TRBJ2-1): EAGVTQFPSHSVIEKGQTVTLRCDPISGHDNLYWYRRVMGKEIKFLLHFVKESKQDESGMPNNRFLAERTGGTYSTLKVQPAELEDSGVYFCASSQRSRSNNEQFFGPGTRLTVL.